These 23 T cell receptor beta chains were all obtained from the same sample, sequenced in a study of shared T cell receptors in the human thymus (dated by TCRdb to the early 2020s). To prepare the library, the immunoSEQ multiplex PCR assay was applied. Entries here come from immuneACCESS through TCRdb and include only in-frame sequences with V and J called. Some clones fail to appear in such tables; in the studies checked, an unresolved V gene covers under half of the shortfall, and the cause of the remainder is unknown. This sample holds hundreds of thousands of clones; around 87% were observed only once. The ten largest clones take up 0.0094% of the sample. These data were also reused for a study on human thymus T cells.

The sequencing sample was made of thymocytes. These receptors were taken from a boy under three years old with a congenital heart defect. Donor details come from another sample of the same person, matched by shared clones.

The chain carries TRBV9 and TRBJ2-1; perhaps TRBD2 as D (6 bases). The CDR3 consists of 16 residues. Germline CDR1 SGDLS, CDR2 YYNGEE. V lost 3 bases to trimming and J lost 2 bases, with 15 bases between them. The CDR3 protein is CASSGDGRGTYNEQFF. Here the CDR3 DNA reads TGTGCCAGCAGCGGGGACGGGCGGGGAACCTACAATGAGCAGTTCTTC.

The chain uses TRBV4-2 and TRBJ2-7; D remains unclear. CDR3 length: 17 amino acids. V lost 0 bases to trimming and J lost 2 bases, with 17 bases between them. CDR1 is LGHNA, CDR2 YNFKEQ, per germline. The CDR3 DNA sequence: TGTGCCAGCAGCCAAGATTCGGTACTTAGAGGAACCTACGAGCAGTACTTC. Its translation is CASSQDSVLRGTYEQYF.

The chain links TRBV5-6 to TRBJ1-4; D is possibly TRBD1 (6 bases). This CDR3 comprises 18 residues. The germline V gene encodes CDR1 SGHDT and CDR2 YYEEEE. Trimming pared 5 bases from V and 0 bases from J, leaving 20 bases between. CDR3 protein: CASSRPRTEDATNEKLFF. CDR3 DNA: TGTGCCAGCAGTCGCCCGAGGACAGAAGATGCAACTAATGAAAAACTGTTTTTT.

This chain connects TRBV6-6 to TRBJ2-3, with TRBD2 matching over 8 bases. Germline CDR1 and CDR2: MNHNY and SVGAGI (reference sequence). The CDR3 consists of 16 residues. Trimming cost V 2 bases and J 5 bases; bases outside gene matches: 9. The CDR3 here is CASSYDREGRGDTQYF. The DNA of the CDR3 is TGTGCCAGCAGTTACGACCGGGAGGGCCGGGGAGATACGCAGTATTTT.

The rearrangement joins TRBV6-5 to TRBJ2-7, with 9 positions matching TRBD2. Germline lookup yields CDR1 MNHEY and CDR2 SVGAGI. V gave up 6 bases and J gave up 2 bases; unmatched junction bases: 2. This CDR3 is 13 amino acids long. This CDR3 is CASRRLAAYEQYF. The CDR3, as DNA: TGTGCCAGCAGGAGACTAGCGGCCTACGAGCAGTACTTC.

The chain has TRBV7-8 and TRBJ2-2, with 8 bases aligning to TRBD1. Losses at the gene ends were 0 bases for V and 5 bases for J; bases not matched to a gene: 2. Germline V gene lookup returns CDR1 SGHVS and CDR2 FQNEAQ. The CDR3 has 15 residues. The DNA for the CDR3 is TGTGCCAGCAGCTTAGCGCGGACAGGGACCGGGGAGCTGTTTTTT. Translating gives CASSLARTGTGELFF. The full variable domain, in which reference TRBV7-8 and TRBJ2-2 provide the parts outside the CDR3, is GAGVSQSPRYKVAKRGQDVALRCDPISGHVSLFWYQQALGQGPEFLTYFQNEAQLDKSGLPSDRFFAERPEGSVSTLKIQRTQQEDSAVYLCASSLARTGTGELFFGEGSRLTVL.

This clone was observed a few times. V and J are TRBV5-4 and TRBJ1-2, with D perhaps TRBD1 (5 bases). CDR1 is SGHNT and CDR2 is YYREEE in the germline V gene (reference sequence). The CDR3 is 14 amino acids. V was shortened by 3 bases and J by 5 bases, with 14 bases between the two germline ends. Written as DNA, the CDR3 is TGTGCCAGCAGCTCCCGTTCAGGGCGGTATGGCTACACCTTC. It is translated as CASSSRSGRYGYTF. Using reference TRBV5-4 and TRBJ1-2 for the parts outside the CDR3, the full variable domain is ETGVTQSPTHLIKTRGQQVTLRCSSQSGHNTVSWYQQALGQGPQFIFQYYREEENGRGNFPPRFSGLQFPNYSSELNVNALELDDSALYLCASSSRSGRYGYTFGSGTRLTVV.

The chain employs TRBV7-2 and TRBJ2-5; 10 bases match TRBD2. Trimming cost V 1 base and J 6 bases; bases outside gene matches: 5. Germline CDR1 is SGHTA and CDR2 is FQGNSA. This CDR3 region has 15 residues. The CDR3 DNA reads TGTGCCAGCAGCTTAGTTTCTAGCGGGGGAAAGACCCAGTACTTC. This codes for CASSLVSSGGKTQYF. Supplemented by reference TRBV7-2 and TRBJ2-5, the full variable domain reads GAGVSQSPSNKVTEKGKDVELRCDPISGHTALYWYRQSLGQGLEFLIYFQGNSAPDKSGLPSDRFSAERTGGSVSTLTIQRTQQEDSAVYLCASSLVSSGGKTQYFGPGTRLLVL.

This rearrangement joins TRBV5-1 to TRBJ2-7; 7 nucleotides match TRBD1. The V gene's germline CDR1 is SGHRS and CDR2 YFSETQ. This CDR3 is built from 18 residues. V was pared by 0 bases and J by 2 bases, with 14 bases of the junction left unmatched. The CDR3 coding sequence is TGCGCCAGCAGCTTGGTTTTAATCGACTGGACAGGCCCCTACGAGCAGTACTTC. Translating gives CASSLVLIDWTGPYEQYF.

J is TRBJ1-4 and V is TRBV6-6; no definite D call. The CDR3 loop spans 14 amino acids. V was clipped by 2 bases and J by 8 bases, with 12 bases between them. Germline V gives CDR1 MNHNY, CDR2 SVGAGI (reference sequence). The CDR3 sequence: CASSYPHDNEKLFF. The DNA for the CDR3 is TGTGCCAGCAGTTACCCCCACGACAACGAAAAACTGTTTTTT.

In this sample, this clone turned up once. V and J are TRBV5-4 and TRBJ2-3; 12 bases fit TRBD1. The germline V gene has CDR1 SGHNT and CDR2 YYREEE (reference sequence). J lost 10 bases, V lost 4 bases, and 10 bases had no gene match. CDR3 size: 15 residues. The CDR3 region is CASSETGTGGYSQYF. In DNA, the CDR3 is TGTGCCAGCAGCGAGACCGGGACAGGGGGCTATTCGCAGTATTTT. Full variable domain (rest looked up from reference TRBV5-4 and TRBJ2-3): ETGVTQSPTHLIKTRGQQVTLRCSSQSGHNTVSWYQQALGQGPQFIFQYYREEENGRGNFPPRFSGLQFPNYSSELNVNALELDDSALYLCASSETGTGGYSQYFGPGTRLTVL.

The genes are TRBV7-3 and TRBJ2-7, with 7 nucleotides matching TRBD1. V was clipped by 2 bases and J by 5 bases; unmatched bases: 15. CDR3 length: 17 amino acids. Germline V gene data show CDR1 as SGHTA and CDR2 as FQGTGA. The CDR3 region is CASSLWFVQGIMNEQYF. In nucleotides, the CDR3 is TGTGCCAGCAGCTTATGGTTCGTACAGGGGATAATGAACGAGCAGTACTTC.

This rearrangement joins TRBV5-5 to TRBJ1-1; no clear D gene. The CDR3 spans 13 residues. V was shortened by 0 bases and J by 11 bases, with 14 bases between the two germline ends. Germline CDR1 SGHKS, CDR2 YYEKEE (reference sequence). CDR3 sequence: CASSLGGSASAFF. The CDR3 bases are TGTGCCAGCAGCTTGGGAGGGAGTGCCAGCGCTTTCTTT.

The chain recombines TRBV4-1 with TRBJ2-3, with 9 bases matching TRBD2. The ends lost 1 base at V and 2 bases at J; junction bases unmatched: 7. The CDR3 has 17 amino acids. Germline lookup yields CDR1 MGHRA and CDR2 YSYEKL. The CDR3 coding sequence is TGCGCCAGCAGCCAAGGTCCGGCTAGCGGGGACACAGATACGCAGTATTTT. Protein: CASSQGPASGDTDTQYF.

The chain recombines TRBV5-4 with TRBJ2-6; D is undetermined. The germline V gene encodes CDR1 SGHNT and CDR2 YYREEE (reference sequence). This CDR3 has 18 residues. The germline V and J ends were trimmed by 2 bases and 0 bases, with 15 bases remaining between them. The DNA for the CDR3 is TGTGCCAGCAGCTTACGAGGCCGCTACTACTCTGGGGCCAACGTCCTGACTTTC. As protein: CASSLRGRYYSGANVLTF.

The DNA for the CDR3 is TGTGCCAGCAGCCCCCAGGGGGCTGACAGGGGAAAGGCCTATGGCTACACCTTC. It codes for CASSPQGADRGKAYGYTF. The J gene is TRBJ1-2, the V gene TRBV14; 8 positions match TRBD1. Unmatched junction bases numbered 17, after V lost 4 bases and J lost 4 bases. The CDR3 is 18 residues long. Germline values: CDR1 SGHDN, CDR2 FVKESK.

The chain uses TRBV5-6 and TRBJ2-3, with a tentative D call TRBD2 (6 bases). The germline V gene encodes CDR1 SGHDT and CDR2 YYEEEE. The CDR3 extends over 16 amino acids. Trimming removed 4 bases from V and 2 bases from J, with 17 bases in between. DNA for the CDR3: TGTGCCAGCAGCCTGAAACTTCGGGGGATCACAGATACGCAGTATTTT. It is translated as CASSLKLRGITDTQYF.

About this clone: A read error may produce the germline difference seen at one junction end. The rearrangement uses TRBV7-7 and TRBJ1-2, with 8 bases lining up with TRBD1. CDR1 is SSHAT, CDR2 FNYEAQ, per germline (reference sequence). There are 15 residues in the CDR3. The CDR3 loop is CASSLERTGSSGYTF. In DNA, the CDR3 is TGTGCTAGCAGCTTAGAGAGGACAGGGTCGTCTGGCTACACCTTC. Variable domain in full (rest from reference TRBV7-7 and TRBJ1-2): GAGVSQSPRYKVTKRGQDVTLRCDPISSHATLYWYQQALGQGPEFLTYFNYEAQPDKSGLPSDRFSAERPEGSISTLTIQRTEQRDSAMYRCASSLERTGSSGYTFGSGTRLTVV.

The chain's CDR3 is CASSQSPGLRGTYEQYF. CDR3 nucleotides: TGCGCCAGCAGCCAATCCCCGGGACTCCGAGGGACCTACGAGCAGTACTTC. The genes are TRBV4-1 and TRBJ2-7, with D perhaps matching TRBD2 (6 bases). V lost 2 bases, J lost 2 bases, and 19 bases lay in between. The CDR3 length is 17 residues. The V gene's germline CDR1 is MGHRA and CDR2 YSYEKL.

V is TRBV7-7 and J is TRBJ2-3; no firm D call. Germline V gene data show CDR1 as SSHAT and CDR2 as FNYEAQ (reference sequence). The CDR3 has 13 amino acids. V dropped 1 base and J dropped 5 bases, with 7 bases sitting between them. The DNA of the CDR3 is TGTGCCAGCAGCTTAGTACTTGGAGATACGCAGTATTTT. This codes for CASSLVLGDTQYF.

The chain employs TRBV19 and TRBJ1-2; D perhaps matches TRBD1 (6 bases). Germline V gene lookup returns CDR1 LNHDA and CDR2 SQIVND (reference sequence). The CDR3 is 16 residues long. V shed 6 bases and J shed 1 base, with 18 bases lying between them. The CDR3 DNA reads TGTGCCAGTAGCCTTTATAGGGGGGGGAATAACTATGGCTACACCTTC. Residues: CASSLYRGGNNYGYTF.

In its sample, this clone was seen once. V usage is TRBV13 and J usage is TRBJ2-3, with D perhaps matching TRBD2 (7 bases). Germline CDR1 is PRHDT and CDR2 is FYEKMQ (reference sequence). The germline V and J ends were trimmed by 3 bases and 1 base, with 11 bases remaining between them. This CDR3 has 15 residues. The CDR3 nucleotides are TGTGCCAGCAGCTTGAGGCGGGGGCGCACAGATACGCAGTATTTT. Its protein product is CASSLRRGRTDTQYF. The complete variable domain, with remaining parts taken from reference TRBV13 and TRBJ2-3, reads AAGVIQSPRHLIKEKRETATLKCYPIPRHDTVYWYQQGPGQDPQFLISFYEKMQSDKGSIPDRFSAQQFSDYHSELNMSSLELGDSALYFCASSLRRGRTDTQYFGPGTRLTVL.

The genes are TRBV4-1 and TRBJ2-1, with TRBD2 matching over 7 bases. Germline V CDR1 and CDR2: MGHRA, YSYEKL. This CDR3 has 15 amino acids. J was trimmed by 4 bases and V by 1 base; bases with no gene match: 4. The CDR3 region is CASSQGGGSYNEQFF. The CDR3 coding sequence is TGCGCCAGCAGCCAAGGGGGGGGTTCGTACAATGAGCAGTTCTTC.